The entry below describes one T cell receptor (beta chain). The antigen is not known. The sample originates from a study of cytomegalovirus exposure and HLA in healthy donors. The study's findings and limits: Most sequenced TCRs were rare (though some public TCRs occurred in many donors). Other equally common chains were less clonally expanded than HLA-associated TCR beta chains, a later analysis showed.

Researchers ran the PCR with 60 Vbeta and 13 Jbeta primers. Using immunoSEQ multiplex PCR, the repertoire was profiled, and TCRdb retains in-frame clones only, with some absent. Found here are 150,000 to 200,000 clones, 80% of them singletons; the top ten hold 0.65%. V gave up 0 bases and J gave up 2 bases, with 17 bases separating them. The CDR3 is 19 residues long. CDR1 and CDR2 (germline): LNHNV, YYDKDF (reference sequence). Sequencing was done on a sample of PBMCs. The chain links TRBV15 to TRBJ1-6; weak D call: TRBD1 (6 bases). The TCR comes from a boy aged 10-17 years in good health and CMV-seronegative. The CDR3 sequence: CATSRDAPNRVTYNSPLHF. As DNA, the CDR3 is TGTGCCACCAGCAGAGATGCCCCTAACAGGGTCACCTATAATTCACCCCTCCACTTT.